In its sample, the clone carrying this TCR beta chain was seen a few times. The method was immunoSEQ multiplex PCR; TCRdb's version includes in-frame clones alone and lacks a portion of them. The table shows 9,500 to 15,000 clones, with about 85% occurring only once. The source of the sample is a study of T cell changes during pregnancy in multiple sclerosis. Trimming pared 7 bases from V and 7 bases from J, leaving 17 bases between. The CDR3 spans 14 residues. Germline V gene data show CDR1 as MNHEY and CDR2 as SVGAGI. V gene TRBV6-5 combines with J gene TRBJ2-1; D is possibly TRBD2 (5 bases). Sequenced here: CD8+ T cells from peripheral blood mononuclear cells, sampled in the second trimester of pregnancy. The receptor was derived from a female donor in good health, enrolled as a control in a pregnancy study. CDR3 region: CASKSISGENEQFF. The CDR3 region has the DNA TGTGCCAGCAAGTCGATCAGCGGTGAGAATGAGCAGTTCTTC.